This T cell receptor beta chain was recovered during a study of blood T cell repertoires in COVID-19. Study information: Samples representing acute and convalescent COVID-19 were sourced from the United States, Italy and Spain. Sources were T cells, B-cell-depleted T cells, or PBMCs; the material itself was cDNA or gDNA.

Seattle patients were enrolled during active infection and followed longitudinally. This CDR3 has 16 amino acids. Per germline, CDR1 SGDLS and CDR2 YYNGEE. V lost 3 bases to trimming and J lost 4 bases, with 19 bases between them. As handled by the study authors: Nucleated cell number was recorded as an estimate derived from reference gene primer amplification. TCRdb's copy holds only in-frame clones and misses some; the assay was immunoSEQ multiplex PCR. For V, J and clone size, that table is used; D and trimming come from the DNA. The sample holds 230,000 or so clones, 85% to 90% seen once. The V and J genes are TRBV9 and TRBJ1-2; tentative D call: TRBD1 (5 bases). The material sequenced was peripheral blood. The source of this sequence is a woman in her fifties or sixties with COVID-19, enrolled during active disease. DNA for the CDR3: TGTGCCAGCAGCGCGAGGGGTCGGGGACTGGGCTATGGCTACACCTTC. The encoded protein is CASSARGRGLGYGYTF. The full variable domain, with the rest looked up from reference TRBV9 and TRBJ1-2, is DSGVTQTPKHLITATGQRVTLRCSPRSGDLSVYWYQQSLDQGLQFLIQYYNGEERAKGNILERFSAQQFPDLHSELNLSSLELGDSALYFCASSARGRGLGYGYTFGSGTRLTVV.